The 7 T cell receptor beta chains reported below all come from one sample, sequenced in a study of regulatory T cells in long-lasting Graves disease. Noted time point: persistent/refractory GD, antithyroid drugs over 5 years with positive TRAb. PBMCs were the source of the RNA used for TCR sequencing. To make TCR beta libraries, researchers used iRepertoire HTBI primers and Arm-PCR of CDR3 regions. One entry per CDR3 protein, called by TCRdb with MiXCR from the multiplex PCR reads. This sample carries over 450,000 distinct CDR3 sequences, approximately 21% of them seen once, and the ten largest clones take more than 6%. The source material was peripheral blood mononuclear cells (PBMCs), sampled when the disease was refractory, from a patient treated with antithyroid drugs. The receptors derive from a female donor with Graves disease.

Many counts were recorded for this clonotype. The CDR3 DNA sequence: TGTGCCAGCAGCTTTGGACAGGGTAACACCGGGGAGCTGTTTTTT. Its translation is CASSFGQGNTGELFF. The chain combines TRBV11-2 with TRBJ2-2; 8 bases agree with TRBD1. This CDR3 region has 15 residues. Germline V CDR1 and CDR2: SGHAT, FQNNGV. The V and J ends lost 3 bases and 2 bases, in that order; junction bases with no gene match: 2.

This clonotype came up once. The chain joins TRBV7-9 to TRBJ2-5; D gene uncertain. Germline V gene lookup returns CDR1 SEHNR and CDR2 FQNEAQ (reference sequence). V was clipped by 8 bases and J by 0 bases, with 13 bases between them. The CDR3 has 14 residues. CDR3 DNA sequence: TGTGCCAGCGGCTATAACGGGTACCAAGAGACCCAGTACTTC. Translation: CASGYNGYQETQYF. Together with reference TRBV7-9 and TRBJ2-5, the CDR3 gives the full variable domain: DTGVSQNPRHKITKRGQNVTFRCDPISEHNRLYWYRQTLGQGPEFLTYFQNEAQLEKSRLLSDRFSAERPKGSFSTLEIQRTEQGDSAMYLCASGYNGYQETQYFGPGTRLLVL.

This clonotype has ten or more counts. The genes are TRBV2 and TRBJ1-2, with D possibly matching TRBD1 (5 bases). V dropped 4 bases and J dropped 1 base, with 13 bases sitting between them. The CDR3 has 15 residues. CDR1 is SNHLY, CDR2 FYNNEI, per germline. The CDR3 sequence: CASSAPGGINYGYTF. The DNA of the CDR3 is TGTGCCAGCAGTGCCCCTGGGGGGATTAACTATGGCTACACCTTC.

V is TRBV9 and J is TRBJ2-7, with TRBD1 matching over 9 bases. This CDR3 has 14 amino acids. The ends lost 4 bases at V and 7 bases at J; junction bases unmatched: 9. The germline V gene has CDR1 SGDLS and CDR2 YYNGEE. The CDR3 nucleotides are TGTGCCAGCAGCCCCGGGACAGGGTCTCGGGAGCAGTACTTC. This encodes CASSPGTGSREQYF.

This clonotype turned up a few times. The CDR3 loop is CASSLAPTLWTGGSETQYF. The CDR3 nucleotides are TGTGCCAGCAGCTTGGCCCCCACACTCTGGACAGGGGGCTCGGAGACCCAGTACTTC. V usage is TRBV5-5 and J usage is TRBJ2-5; 11 bases map to TRBD1. Germline CDR1 and CDR2: SGHKS and YYEKEE (reference sequence). V lost 0 bases to trimming and J lost 5 bases; unmatched junction nucleotides: 15. The CDR3 loop spans 19 amino acids.

The CDR3 DNA reads TGTGCCAGCATATCATACCTATGGGACACTGAAGCTTTCTTT. Its translation: CASISYLWDTEAFF. The V call is TRBV12-3 or TRBV12-4, the J call TRBJ1-1, with no clear D. Between the trimmed V and J ends, which lost 7 bases and 3 bases, there was a span of 15 bases. This CDR3 has 14 amino acids.

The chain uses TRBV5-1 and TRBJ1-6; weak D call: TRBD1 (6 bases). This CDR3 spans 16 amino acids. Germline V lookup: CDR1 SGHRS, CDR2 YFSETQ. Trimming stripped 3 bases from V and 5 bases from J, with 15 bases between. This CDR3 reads CASSSKTGADNSPLHF. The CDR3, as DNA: TGCGCCAGCAGCTCCAAGACAGGCGCCGATAATTCACCCCTCCACTTT.